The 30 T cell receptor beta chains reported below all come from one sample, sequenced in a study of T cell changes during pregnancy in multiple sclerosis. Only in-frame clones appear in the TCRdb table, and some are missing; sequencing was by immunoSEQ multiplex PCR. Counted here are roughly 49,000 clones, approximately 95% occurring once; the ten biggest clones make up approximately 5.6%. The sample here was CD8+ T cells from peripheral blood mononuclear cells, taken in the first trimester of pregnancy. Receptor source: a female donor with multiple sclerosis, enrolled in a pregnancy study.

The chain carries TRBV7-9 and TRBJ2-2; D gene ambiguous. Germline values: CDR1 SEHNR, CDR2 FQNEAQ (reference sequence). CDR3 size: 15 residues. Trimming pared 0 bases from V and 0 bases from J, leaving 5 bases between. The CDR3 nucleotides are TGTGCCAGCAGCTTAGCTACACCGAACACCGGGGAGCTGTTTTTT. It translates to CASSLATPNTGELFF.

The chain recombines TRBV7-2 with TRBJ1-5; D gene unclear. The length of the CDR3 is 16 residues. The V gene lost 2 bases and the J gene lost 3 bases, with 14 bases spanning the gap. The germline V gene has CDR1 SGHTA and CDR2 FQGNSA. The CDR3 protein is CASSLIVAGLNQPQHF. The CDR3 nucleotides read TGTGCCAGCAGCTTAATCGTCGCAGGTCTCAATCAGCCCCAGCATTTT.

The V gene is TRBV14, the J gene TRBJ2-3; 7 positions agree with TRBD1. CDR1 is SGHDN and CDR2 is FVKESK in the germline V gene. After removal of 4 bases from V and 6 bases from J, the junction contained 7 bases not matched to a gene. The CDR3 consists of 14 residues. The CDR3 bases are TGTGCCAGCAGCCTGACAGGGTCAAGCGATACGCAGTATTTT. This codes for CASSLTGSSDTQYF.

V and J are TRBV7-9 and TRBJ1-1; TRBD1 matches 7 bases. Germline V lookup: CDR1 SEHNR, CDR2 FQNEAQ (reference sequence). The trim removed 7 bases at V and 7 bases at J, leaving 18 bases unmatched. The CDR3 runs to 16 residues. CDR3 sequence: CASNSGGGDGRIEAFF. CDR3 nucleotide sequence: TGTGCCAGCAACTCGGGAGGGGGCGACGGAAGGATTGAAGCTTTCTTT.

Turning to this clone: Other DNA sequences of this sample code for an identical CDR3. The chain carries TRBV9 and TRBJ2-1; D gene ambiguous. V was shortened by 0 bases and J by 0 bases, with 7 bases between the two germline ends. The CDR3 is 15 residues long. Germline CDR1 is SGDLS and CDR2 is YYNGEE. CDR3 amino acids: CASSVGGGSYNEQFF. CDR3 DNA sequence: TGTGCCAGCAGCGTAGGAGGCGGCTCCTACAATGAGCAGTTCTTC.

CDR3 nucleotide sequence: TGTGCCAGCAGTTTAGGGTCAGCGGGGACTGGAAACACCATATATTTT. Protein sequence: CASSLGSAGTGNTIYF. The rearrangement joins TRBV28 to TRBJ1-3; no definite D call. The CDR3 loop spans 16 amino acids. Trimming removed 2 bases from V and 2 bases from J, with 13 bases in between. Germline lookup yields CDR1 MDHEN and CDR2 SYDVKM.

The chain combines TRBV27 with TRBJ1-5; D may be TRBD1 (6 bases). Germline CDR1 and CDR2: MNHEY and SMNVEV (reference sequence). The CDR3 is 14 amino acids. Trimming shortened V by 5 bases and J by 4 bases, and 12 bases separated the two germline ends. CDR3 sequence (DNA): TGTGCCAGCAGTCCCGGGACACTGAATCAGCCCCAGCATTTT. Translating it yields CASSPGTLNQPQHF.

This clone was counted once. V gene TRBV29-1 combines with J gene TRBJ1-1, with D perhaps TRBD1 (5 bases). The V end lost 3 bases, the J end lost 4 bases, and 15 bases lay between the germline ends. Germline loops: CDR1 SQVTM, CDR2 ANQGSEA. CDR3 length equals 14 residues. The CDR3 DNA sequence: TGCAGCGTTGATGTTATCAGGGTTGGCACTGAAGCTTTCTTT. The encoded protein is CSVDVIRVGTEAFF. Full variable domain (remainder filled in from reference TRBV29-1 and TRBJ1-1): SAVISQKPSRDICQRGTSLTIQCQVDSQVTMMFWYRQQPGQSLTLIATANQGSEATYESGFVIDKFPISRPNLTFSTLTVSNMSPEDSSIYLCSVDVIRVGTEAFFGQGTRLTVV.

This CDR3 is CASSSSDRGKTGELFF. CDR3 sequence (DNA): TGTGCCAGCAGTTCATCAGACAGGGGTAAGACCGGGGAGCTGTTTTTT. The V gene is TRBV6-5, the J gene TRBJ2-2; 8 bases align to TRBD1. This CDR3 comprises 16 residues. V trimming: 4 bases; J trimming: 5 bases; junction bases outside the gene matches: 9. Germline V lookup: CDR1 MNHEY, CDR2 SVGAGI.

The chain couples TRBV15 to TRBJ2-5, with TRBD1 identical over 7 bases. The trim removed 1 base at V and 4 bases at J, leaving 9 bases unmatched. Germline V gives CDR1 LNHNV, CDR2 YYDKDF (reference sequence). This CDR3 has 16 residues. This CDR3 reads CATSRVGGAIGETQYF. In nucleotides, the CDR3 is TGTGCCACCAGCAGAGTAGGGGGCGCCATCGGAGAGACCCAGTACTTC.

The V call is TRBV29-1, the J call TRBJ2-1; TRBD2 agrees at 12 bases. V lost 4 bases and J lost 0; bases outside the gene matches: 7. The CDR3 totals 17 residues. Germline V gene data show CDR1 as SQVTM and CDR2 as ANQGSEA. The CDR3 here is CSVVGLAGGPSYNEQFF. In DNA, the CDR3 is TGCAGCGTTGTAGGGCTAGCGGGAGGGCCCTCCTACAATGAGCAGTTCTTC.

This CDR3 reads CVRGGGNTGELFF. CDR3 sequence (DNA): TGTGTCAGGGGCGGGGGAAACACCGGGGAGCTGTTTTTT. V is TRBV2 and J is TRBJ2-2; weak D call: TRBD2 (7 bases). The length of the CDR3 is 13 residues. Germline CDR1 is SNHLY and CDR2 is FYNNEI.

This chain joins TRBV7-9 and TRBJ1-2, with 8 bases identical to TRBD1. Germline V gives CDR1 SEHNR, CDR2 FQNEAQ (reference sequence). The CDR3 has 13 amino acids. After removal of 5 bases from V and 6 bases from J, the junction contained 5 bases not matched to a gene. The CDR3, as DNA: TGTGCCAGCAGCCCACAGGGGGGACATGGCTACACCTTC. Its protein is CASSPQGGHGYTF.

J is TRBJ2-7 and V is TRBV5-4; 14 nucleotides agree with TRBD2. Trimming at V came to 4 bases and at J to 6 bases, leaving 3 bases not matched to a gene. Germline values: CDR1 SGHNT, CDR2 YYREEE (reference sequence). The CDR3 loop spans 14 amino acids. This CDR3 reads CASSLGLAGGEQYF. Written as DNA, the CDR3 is TGTGCCAGCAGCCTCGGACTAGCGGGAGGCGAGCAGTACTTC.

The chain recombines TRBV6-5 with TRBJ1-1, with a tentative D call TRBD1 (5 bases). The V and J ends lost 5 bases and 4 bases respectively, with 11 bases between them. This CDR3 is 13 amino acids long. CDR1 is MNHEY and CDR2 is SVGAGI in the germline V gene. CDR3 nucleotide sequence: TGTGCCAGCAGTGCTCAGGGTTCCACTGAAGCTTTCTTT. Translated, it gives CASSAQGSTEAFF.

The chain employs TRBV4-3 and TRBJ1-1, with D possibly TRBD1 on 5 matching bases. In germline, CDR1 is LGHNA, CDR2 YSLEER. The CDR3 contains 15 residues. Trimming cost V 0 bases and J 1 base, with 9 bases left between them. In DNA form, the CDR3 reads TGCGCCAGCAGCCAAGAGTTCACAGGGAACACTGAAGCTTTCTTT. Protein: CASSQEFTGNTEAFF.

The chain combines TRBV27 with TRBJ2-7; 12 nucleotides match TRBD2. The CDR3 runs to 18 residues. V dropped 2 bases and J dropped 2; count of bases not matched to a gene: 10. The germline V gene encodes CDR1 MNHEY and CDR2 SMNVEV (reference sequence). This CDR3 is CASSLEGSWTSGTYEQYF. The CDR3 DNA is TGTGCCAGCAGTTTAGAAGGGTCATGGACTAGCGGGACCTACGAGCAGTACTTC.

The CDR3: CASSLQGNTEAFF. The CDR3 DNA sequence: TGTGCCAGCAGCTTACAGGGGAACACTGAAGCTTTCTTT. The chain joins TRBV5-6 to TRBJ1-1; D perhaps matches TRBD1 (6 bases). The CDR3 has 13 residues. Between the trimmed V and J ends, which lost 2 bases and 1 base, there was a span of 6 bases. Per germline, CDR1 SGHDT and CDR2 YYEEEE.

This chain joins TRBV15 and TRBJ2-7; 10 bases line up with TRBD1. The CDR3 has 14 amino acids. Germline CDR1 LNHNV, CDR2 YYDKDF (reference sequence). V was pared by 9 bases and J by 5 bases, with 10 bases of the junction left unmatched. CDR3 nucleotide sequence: TGTGCCACACGGTCCGGGACAGGGGTCCACGAGCAGTACTTC. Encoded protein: CATRSGTGVHEQYF.

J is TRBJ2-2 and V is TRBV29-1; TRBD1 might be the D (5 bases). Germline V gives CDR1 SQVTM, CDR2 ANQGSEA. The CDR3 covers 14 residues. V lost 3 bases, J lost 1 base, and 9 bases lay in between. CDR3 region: CSVDPGKNTGELFF. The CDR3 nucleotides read TGCAGCGTTGATCCAGGGAAGAACACCGGGGAGCTGTTTTTT.

CDR3: CASSIWGGLGGTYNEQFF. The CDR3 DNA follows: TGTGCCAGTAGTATATGGGGAGGACTAGGAGGGACTTACAATGAGCAGTTCTTC. This sequence joins TRBV19 and TRBJ2-1; 7 nucleotides agree with TRBD2. Germline V gives CDR1 LNHDA, CDR2 SQIVND (reference sequence). V gave up 2 bases and J gave up 4 bases; unmatched junction bases: 14. The CDR3 is 18 residues long. Variable domain in full (rest from reference TRBV19 and TRBJ2-1): DGGITQSPKYLFRKEGQNVTLSCEQNLNHDAMYWYRQDPGQGLRLIYYSQIVNDFQKGDIAEGYSVSREKKESFPLTVTSAQKNPTAFYLCASSIWGGLGGTYNEQFFGPGTRLTVL.

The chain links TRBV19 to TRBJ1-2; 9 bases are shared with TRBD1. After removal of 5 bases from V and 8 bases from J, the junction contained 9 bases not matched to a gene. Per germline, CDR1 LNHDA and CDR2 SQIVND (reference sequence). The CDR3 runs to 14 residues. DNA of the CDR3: TGTGCCAGTAGTTTTTGGGACAGGGTGAAAGGCTACACCTTC. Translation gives CASSFWDRVKGYTF.

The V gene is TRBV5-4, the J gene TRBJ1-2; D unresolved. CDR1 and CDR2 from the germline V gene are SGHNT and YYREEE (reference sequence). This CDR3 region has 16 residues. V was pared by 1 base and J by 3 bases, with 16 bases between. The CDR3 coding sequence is TGTGCCAGCAGCTTGAAGAGGGAAGACGGGCACTATGGCTACACCTTC. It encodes CASSLKREDGHYGYTF.

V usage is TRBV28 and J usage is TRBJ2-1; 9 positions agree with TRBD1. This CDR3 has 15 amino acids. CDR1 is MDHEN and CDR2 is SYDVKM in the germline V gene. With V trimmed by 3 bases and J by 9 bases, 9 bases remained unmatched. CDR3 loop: CASSFGGQGIPEQFF. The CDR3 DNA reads TGTGCCAGCAGTTTTGGGGGACAGGGAATCCCTGAGCAGTTCTTC. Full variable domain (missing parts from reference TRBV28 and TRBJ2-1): DVKVTQSSRYLVKRTGEKVFLECVQDMDHENMFWYRQDPGLGLRLIYFSYDVKMKEKGDIPEGYSVSREKKERFSLILESASTNQTSMYLCASSFGGQGIPEQFFGPGTRLTVL.

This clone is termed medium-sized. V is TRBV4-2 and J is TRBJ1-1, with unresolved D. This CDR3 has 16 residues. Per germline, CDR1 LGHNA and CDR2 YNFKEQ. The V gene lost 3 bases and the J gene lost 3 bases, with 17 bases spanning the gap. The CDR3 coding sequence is TGTGCCAGCAGCCAGTCCGGGATAGCGGACGACACTGAAGCTTTCTTT. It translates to CASSQSGIADDTEAFF.

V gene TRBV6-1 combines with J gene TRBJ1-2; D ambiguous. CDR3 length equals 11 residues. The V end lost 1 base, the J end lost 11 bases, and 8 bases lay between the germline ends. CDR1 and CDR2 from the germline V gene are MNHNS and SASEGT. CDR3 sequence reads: CASSEGLIYTF. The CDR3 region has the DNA TGTGCCAGCAGTGAAGGTTTAATATACACCTTC.

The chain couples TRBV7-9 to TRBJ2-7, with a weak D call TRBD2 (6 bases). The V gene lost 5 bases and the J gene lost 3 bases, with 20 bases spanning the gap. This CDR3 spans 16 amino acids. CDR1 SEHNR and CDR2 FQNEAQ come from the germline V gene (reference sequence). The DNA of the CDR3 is TGTGCCAGCAGCCATCCTCGGGGGTCGGAGAGCTACGAGCAGTACTTC. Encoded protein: CASSHPRGSESYEQYF.

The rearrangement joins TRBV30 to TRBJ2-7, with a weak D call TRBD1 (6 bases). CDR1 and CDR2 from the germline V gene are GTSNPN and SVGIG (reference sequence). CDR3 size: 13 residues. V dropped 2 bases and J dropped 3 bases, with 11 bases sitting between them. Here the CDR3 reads CAWSSGTSYEQYF. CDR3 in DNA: TGTGCCTGGAGTTCCGGGACAAGCTACGAGCAGTACTTC.

The CDR3 DNA reads TGTGCCAGCAGCTTCGGACAGGCTTACGAGCAGTACTTC. Translation: CASSFGQAYEQYF. V gene TRBV7-2 combines with J gene TRBJ2-7, with 7 bases that match TRBD1. This CDR3 comprises 13 residues. Germline V gene sequence: CDR1 SGHTA, CDR2 FQGNSA. V trimming: 3 bases; J trimming: 4 bases; junction bases outside the gene matches: 3. Combining the CDR3 with reference TRBV7-2 and TRBJ2-7 gives the whole variable domain GAGVSQSPSNKVTEKGKDVELRCDPISGHTALYWYRQSLGQGLEFLIYFQGNSAPDKSGLPSDRFSAERTGGSVSTLTIQRTQQEDSAVYLCASSFGQAYEQYFGPGTRLTVT.

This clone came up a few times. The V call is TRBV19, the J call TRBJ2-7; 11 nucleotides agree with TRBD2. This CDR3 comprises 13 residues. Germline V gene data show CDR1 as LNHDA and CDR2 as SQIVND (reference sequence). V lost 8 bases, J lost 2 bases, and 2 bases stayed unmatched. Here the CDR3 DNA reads TGTGCCAGTGGTAGCGGGAGGGCCTACGAGCAGTACTTC. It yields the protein CASGSGRAYEQYF.